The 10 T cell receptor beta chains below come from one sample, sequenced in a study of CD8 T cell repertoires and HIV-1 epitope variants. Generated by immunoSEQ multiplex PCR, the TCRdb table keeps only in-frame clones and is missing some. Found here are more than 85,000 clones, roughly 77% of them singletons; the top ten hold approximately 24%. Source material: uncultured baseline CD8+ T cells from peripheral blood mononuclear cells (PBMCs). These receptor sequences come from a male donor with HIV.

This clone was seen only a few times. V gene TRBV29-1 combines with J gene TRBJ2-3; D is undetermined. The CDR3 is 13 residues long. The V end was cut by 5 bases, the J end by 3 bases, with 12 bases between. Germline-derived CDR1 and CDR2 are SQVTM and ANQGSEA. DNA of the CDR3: TGCAGCGTTACCACAATGGGGACAGATACGCAGTATTTT. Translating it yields CSVTTMGTDTQYF.

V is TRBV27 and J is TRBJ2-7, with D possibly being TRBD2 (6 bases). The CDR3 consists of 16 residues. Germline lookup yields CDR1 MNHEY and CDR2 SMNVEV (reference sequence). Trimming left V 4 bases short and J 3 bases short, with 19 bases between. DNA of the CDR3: TGTGCCAGCAGTTCCGGGACTTCCAGTACCTTCTACGAGCAGTACTTC. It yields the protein CASSSGTSSTFYEQYF.

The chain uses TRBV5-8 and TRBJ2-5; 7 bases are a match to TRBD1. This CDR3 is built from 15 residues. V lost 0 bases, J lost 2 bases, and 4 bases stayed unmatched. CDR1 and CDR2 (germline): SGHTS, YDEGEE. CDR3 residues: CASSLGAQGQETQYF. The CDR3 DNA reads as TGTGCCAGCAGCTTGGGAGCACAGGGGCAAGAGACCCAGTACTTC.

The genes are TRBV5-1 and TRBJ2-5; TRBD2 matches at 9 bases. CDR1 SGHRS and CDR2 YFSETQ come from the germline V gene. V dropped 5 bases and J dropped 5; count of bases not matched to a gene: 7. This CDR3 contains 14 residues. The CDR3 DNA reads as TGCGCCAGCAGGAGGGGGACTAGCCAGGAGACCCAGTACTTC. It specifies CASRRGTSQETQYF.

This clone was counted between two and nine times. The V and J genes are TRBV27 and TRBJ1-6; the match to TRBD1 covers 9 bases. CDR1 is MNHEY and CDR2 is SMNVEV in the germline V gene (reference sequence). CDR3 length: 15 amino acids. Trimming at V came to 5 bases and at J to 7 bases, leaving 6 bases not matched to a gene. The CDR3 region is CASSGQGPLNSPLHF. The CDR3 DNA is TGTGCCAGCAGTGGACAGGGGCCCTTAAATTCACCCCTCCACTTT.

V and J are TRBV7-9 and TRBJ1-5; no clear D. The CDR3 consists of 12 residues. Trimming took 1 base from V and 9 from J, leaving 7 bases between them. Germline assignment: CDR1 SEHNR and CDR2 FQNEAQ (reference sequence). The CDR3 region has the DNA TGTGCCAGCAGCTTAGAGCGGGGGCCCCAGCATTTT. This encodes CASSLERGPQHF.

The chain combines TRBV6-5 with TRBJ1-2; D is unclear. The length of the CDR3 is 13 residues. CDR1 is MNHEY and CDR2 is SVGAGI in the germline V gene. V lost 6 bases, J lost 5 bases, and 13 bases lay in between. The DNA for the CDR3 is TGTGCCAGCAGATTTAAGGACGGATATGGCTACACCTTC. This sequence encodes CASRFKDGYGYTF.

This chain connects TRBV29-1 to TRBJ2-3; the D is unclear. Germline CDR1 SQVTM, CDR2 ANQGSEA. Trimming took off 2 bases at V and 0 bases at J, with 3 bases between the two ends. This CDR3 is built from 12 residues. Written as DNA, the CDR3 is TGCAGCGTTGAACCTAGCACAGATACGCAGTATTTT. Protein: CSVEPSTDTQYF.

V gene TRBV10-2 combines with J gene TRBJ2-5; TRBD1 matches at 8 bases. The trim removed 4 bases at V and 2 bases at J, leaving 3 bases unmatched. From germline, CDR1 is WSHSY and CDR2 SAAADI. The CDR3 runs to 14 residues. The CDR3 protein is CASSGTGSQETQYF. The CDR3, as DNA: TGCGCCAGCAGTGGGACAGGGTCACAAGAGACCCAGTACTTC.

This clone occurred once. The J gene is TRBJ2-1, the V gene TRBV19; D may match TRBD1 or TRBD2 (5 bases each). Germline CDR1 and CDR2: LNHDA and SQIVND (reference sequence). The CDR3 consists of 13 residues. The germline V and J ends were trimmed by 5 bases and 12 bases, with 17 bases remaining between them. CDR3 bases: TGTGCCAGTAGTGCGGGTCCCCAGAGGGGGCAGTTCTTC. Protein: CASSAGPQRGQFF.